This T cell receptor beta chain is from a study of blood T cell repertoires in COVID-19. Generated by immunoSEQ multiplex PCR, the TCRdb table keeps only in-frame clones and is missing some. The sample contains 150,000 to 200,000 clones, roughly 93% of which appear only once. Germline V gene sequence: CDR1 SGHRS, CDR2 YFSETQ. Trimming took 0 bases from V and 6 from J; bases not matched to a gene: 3. The CDR3 is made up of 16 amino acids. Sequenced: peripheral blood. The sequence came from a man aged 18-30 years with COVID-19, enrolled during active disease. The V call is TRBV5-1, the J call TRBJ2-2; 12 bases line up with TRBD2. As DNA, the CDR3 is TGCGCCAGCAGCTTGGAACCTAGCGGGAGGGCCGGGGAGCTGTTTTTT. Translated: CASSLEPSGRAGELFF.